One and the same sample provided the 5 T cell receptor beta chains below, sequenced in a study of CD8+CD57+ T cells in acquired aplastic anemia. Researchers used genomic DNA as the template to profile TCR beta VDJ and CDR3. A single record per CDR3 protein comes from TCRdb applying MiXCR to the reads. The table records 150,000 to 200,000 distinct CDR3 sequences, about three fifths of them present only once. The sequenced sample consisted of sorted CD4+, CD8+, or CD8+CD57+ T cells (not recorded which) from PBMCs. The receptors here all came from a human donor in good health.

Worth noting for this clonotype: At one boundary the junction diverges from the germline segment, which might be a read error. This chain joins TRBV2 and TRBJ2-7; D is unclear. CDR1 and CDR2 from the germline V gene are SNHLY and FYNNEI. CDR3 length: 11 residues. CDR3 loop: CASSYSYEQHF. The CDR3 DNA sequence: TGTGCCAGCAGTTACTCCTACGAGCAGCACTTC.

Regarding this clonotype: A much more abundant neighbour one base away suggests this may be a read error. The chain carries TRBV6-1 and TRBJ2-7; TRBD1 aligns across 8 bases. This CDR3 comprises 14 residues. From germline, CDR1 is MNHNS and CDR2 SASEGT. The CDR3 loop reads CASGTPQGAYGQYF. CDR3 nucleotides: TGTGCCAGCGGTACCCCCCAGGGGGCTTACGGGCAGTACTTC.

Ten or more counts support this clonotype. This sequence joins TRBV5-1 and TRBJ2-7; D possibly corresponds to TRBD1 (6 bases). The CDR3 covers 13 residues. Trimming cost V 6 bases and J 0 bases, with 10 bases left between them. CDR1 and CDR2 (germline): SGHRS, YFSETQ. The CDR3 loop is CASTQGSSYEQYF. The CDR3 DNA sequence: TGCGCCAGCACCCAGGGGTCCTCCTACGAGCAGTACTTC. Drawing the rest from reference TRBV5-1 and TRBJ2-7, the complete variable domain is KAGVTQTPRYLIKTRGQQVTLSCSPISGHRSVSWYQQTPGQGLQFLFEYFSETQRNKGNFPGRFSGRQFSNSRSEMNVSTLELGDSALYLCASTQGSSYEQYFGPGTRLTVT.

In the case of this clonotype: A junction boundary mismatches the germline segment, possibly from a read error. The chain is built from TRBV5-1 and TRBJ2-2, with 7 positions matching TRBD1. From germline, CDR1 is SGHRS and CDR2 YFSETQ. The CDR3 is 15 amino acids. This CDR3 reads CASSPQTGRTGELCF. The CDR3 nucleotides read TGCGCCAGCAGCCCGCAGACAGGGCGGACCGGGGAGCTGTGTTTT. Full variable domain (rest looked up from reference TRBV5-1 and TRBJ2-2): KAGVTQTPRYLIKTRGQQVTLSCSPISGHRSVSWYQQTPGQGLQFLFEYFSETQRNKGNFPGRFSGRQFSNSRSEMNVSTLELGDSALYLCASSPQTGRTGELCFGEGSRLTVL.

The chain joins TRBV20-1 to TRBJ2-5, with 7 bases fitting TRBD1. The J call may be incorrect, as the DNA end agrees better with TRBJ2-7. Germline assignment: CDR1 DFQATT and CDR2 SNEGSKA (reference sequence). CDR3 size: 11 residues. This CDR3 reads CSASKGAEQYF. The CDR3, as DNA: TGCAGTGCTAGCAAGGGGGCCGAGCAGTACTTC.